Described below is a single T cell receptor beta chain sequence and its context. Its specific antigen is unknown. Per-base quality was not reported, and no clone a single base away is much larger than it. The cohort was made up of about 610 healthy bone marrow donors. At the time of sampling, every cohort member was nominally healthy, though immune exposures that went unrecorded were likely present. The donor tested CMV seronegative, placing the donor among the 300 to 450 seronegative members of the cohort. A peripheral blood sample was collected from each donor, and TCR beta sequencing was performed on peripheral blood mononuclear cells. The Qiagen DNeasy Blood Extraction Kit was used to extract genomic DNA from the blood cell samples. V is trimmed back by 0 bases and J by 4 bases, and the junction contains 3 bases that no gene match accounts for. The CDR3 sequence holds 15 residues, the cysteine and phenylalanine included. Only the CDR3 DNA stays, 45 bases, in frame from base 1. CDR1 and CDR2 are drawn from the germline V gene: MGHRA, YSYEKL.

The record originates from a study of cytomegalovirus exposure and HLA in healthy donors listed by TCRdb under 2017. About the full investigation: An earlier analysis of some 600 of the donors reported roughly 300 Gb of sequence data and 95 million to 120 million unique TCR beta sequences obtained from about 200 million T cells. An early release covering just under 650 HLA-typed donors comprised around 300 gigabases of sequencing data and about 90 million unique TCR sequences. Among the roughly 380 genotyped donors, 81% belonged to the genetic ancestry cluster associated with self-reported Caucasian donors. Among around 400 genotyped donors of the cohort, an average of around 220,000 unique TCR beta nucleotide sequences was sequenced per donor, of which 15% to 20% were non-productive. Using immunosequencing, the study profiled T cell repertoires from 666 subjects and related those repertoires to cytomegalovirus serostatus. Several DR-DQ haplotypes were treated as single units for association and clustering because of strong linkage in the cohort. The number of typed donors differed by locus: roughly 629-640 for A, B, C, DRB1 and DQB1; 500 to 550 for DQA1; around 610 for DPA1; and around 470 for DPB1. The later analysis used no new phenotypic data to find candidate immune exposures, relying instead on TCR beta sequences and their occurrence across donors. Besides the first cohort of approximately 710 subjects, a separate validation cohort made up of 120 different subjects was used. Alongside the repertoire data, information on donor age, sex, ethnicity and CMV serostatus was compiled. Genome-wide SNP genotypes for about three fifths of the roughly 700 donors were used in a later genetic analysis, which treated that subset as a discovery cohort. A later analysis re-analyzed previously published TCR beta repertoires from 666 donors and added high-resolution HLA genotyping to study TCR occurrence patterns. To predict cytomegalovirus infection status, the study combined high-throughput TCR immunosequencing, statistical association of individual TCRs with disease status, and machine learning. All discovery cohort repertoires had been generated using a single sequencing platform. The study aimed to test whether cataloging public T cell receptors could reveal signatures of past pathogen exposure. An earlier analysis of 587 of the donors used high-throughput TCR beta sequencing to judge whether each TCR beta V gene segment behaved as functional or pseudogenic. Both class I and class II loci were covered by HLA typing, at four-digit resolution.

Overall study outcomes, separate from this receptor: This cohort had only TCR beta chains sequenced, and the lack of alpha or paired-chain data limited which features could be detected. Linkage disequilibrium might explain the correlated functional status among segregating V segments, but an unknown experimental factor could not be ruled out. When HLA alleles, especially DR and DQ, strongly co-occurred, attributing TCR associations to individual alleles was difficult. The study listed 150 to 200 TCR beta chains as associated with cytomegalovirus. Most TCR sequences were seen in very few donors, while some public TCRs were found in many individuals. Compared with equally common non-associated chains, HLA-associated TCR beta chains in a later analysis were more clonally expanded and had lower generation probabilities. In vitro tests confirmed that a few of the cytomegalovirus-associated TCR beta chains recognize cytomegalovirus antigens. Several of the top co-occurrence clusters appeared to be linked to parvovirus B19, influenza, CMV and Epstein-Barr virus, according to a later analysis. A later genetic analysis reported fewer N-insertions in productive TCRs among donors in an Asian-associated ancestry cluster than the approximately 700-donor mean. Sequencing depth was assumed to be roughly uniform across donors in the presence/absence analyses, though that assumption may not hold. The earlier analysis of approximately 590 of the donors excluded approximately 15 rarely observed V segments, including chromosome 9 orphons, because counts were too low. The authors suggested that the approach could potentially be extended to other disease states and immunological phenotypes. CMV serostatus was the only immune exposure information available for the cohort. At a false discovery rate of 0.05, a later analysis linked some 17,000 TCR beta sequences to specific HLA alleles. Because HLA typing was missing for some donors at each locus, association tests included only the typed subset. A further reported finding was that TCR beta sequences accurately predicted the HLA-A and HLA-B alleles for most subjects in the first cohort. Broadly in line with IMGT annotations, most TCR beta V segments showed up in productive rearrangements about 87% or about 30% of the time in an earlier analysis of around 550 of the donors. According to a later analysis, most CMV-associated TCR beta chains appeared to be HLA-restricted, and the HLA associations seemed to be driven largely by CMV exposure. The classifier was reported to diagnose cytomegalovirus status with high specificity and sensitivity in both the original cohort and the validation cohort. Because the 87-base-pair reads could not distinguish some IMGT-functional V segments, including TRBV6-2 and TRBV6-3, those segments were excluded. In a later genetic analysis, a missense DCLRE1C variant was associated with V-gene and J-gene trimming of TCR beta chains, and the association was replicated in an independent cohort. A later analysis found that TCR association rates varied across HLA loci, with DRB1 alleles showing the most associated TCRs and HLA-C alleles the fewest. The sequencing pipeline was judged likely to have produced a cluster of highly shared sequence variants as a technical artifact.

The library came from the immunoSEQ multiplex PCR assay. A mixture of 60 forward primers for TCR Vbeta segments and 13 reverse primers for TCR Jbeta segments was used in the multiplex PCR. The CDR3 region of rearranged TCR beta genes was amplified from genomic DNA by a multiplex PCR assay. The amplified TCR beta libraries were sequenced on the Illumina HiSeq System as 87-base-pair reads. The paper's data handling went like this. A later analysis counted tens of millions of unique TCR beta chains across the 640 or so repertoires, and 9.5 million to 11 million of these chains were shared by at least two donors. Raw reads were error-corrected and collapsed into unique sequences by a nearest-neighbor algorithm in which closely related sequences were merged to remove PCR and sequencing errors. Alignment of CDR3 sequences to IMGT reference sequences was used to assign V, D and J gene segments. For a sequence to be retained, at least a six-nucleotide match to both a V gene segment and a J gene segment was required. A rearrangement counted as productive if the CDR3 had no stop codons and remained in frame with V and J, and every other rearrangement counted as non-productive. Following IMGT convention, CDR3 was defined as the stretch from the second conserved V-encoded cysteine to the conserved J-encoded phenylalanine. The earlier analysis of some 550 of the donors excluded any sequence lacking an unambiguous match to a single V gene segment. In an earlier analysis of a few hundred of the donors, a V segment was called functional when productive rearrangements were above 56.7%, and segregating when the standard deviation between donors exceeded 5%. A statistical classification framework was built for diagnosing cytomegalovirus status from the catalog of TCR beta chain sequences. V and J gene assignment, in a later analysis, came from comparing TCR nucleotide sequences with IMGT/GENE-DB human TR gene sequences. The TCRdist pipeline was used in a later analysis to assign CDR3 sequences and most-parsimonious VDJ recombination scenarios. In a later analysis, every TCR beta chain was defined by the combination of its CDR3 amino acid sequence and its V-gene family, and reads without a unique V-gene family were dropped. To address suspected cross-contamination and a sequencing artifact, a later analysis removed around 590 highly shared, low-generation-probability nucleotide sequences. A later analysis calculated a clonal expansion index for each public chain from normalized within-repertoire ranks of inferred template counts. In a later analysis, generation probabilities were computed with a VDJ recombination model fitted to out-of-frame rearrangements, and the resulting probabilities were checked against IGoR. In a later analysis, hypergeometric tests were used to score TCR-TCR, TCR-HLA and TCR-CMV co-occurrence, with a repertoire-size bias correction applied to TCR pairs. To estimate false discovery rates, a later analysis permuted the HLA or CMV assignments 20 times. In a later analysis, co-occurring TCRs were grouped with DBSCAN, and TCRdist sequence similarity was added when clustering was performed within HLA-allele-positive subsets. For co-occurrence clustering, repertoires with fewer than 30,000 or more than 120,000 public chains were excluded, along with five repertoires with anomalous nucleotide sharing. As stored in TCRdb, this immuneACCESS dataset retains in-frame rearrangements with V and J assigned. A fraction of the clones does not appear; measured against another copy, unresolved V genes explain less than half of the discrepancy, and the remainder lacks a known reason. That table furnishes V, J and clone size, whereas the DNA furnished D and trimming. The sample table lists about 93,000 clones, roughly 79% of them with a count of one. Roughly 0.6% of the sample goes to the ten largest clones.

The sequenced sample was PBMCs. The sequence derives from a man younger than 40 in good health and CMV-seronegative. This receptor chain uses TRBV4-1 and TRBJ1-5, with 7 bases aligning to TRBD1. The nucleotide sequence is TGCGCCAGCAGCCAAGAGACAGGGCAAAATCAGCCCCAGCATTTT. Protein translation: CASSQETGQNQPQHF.